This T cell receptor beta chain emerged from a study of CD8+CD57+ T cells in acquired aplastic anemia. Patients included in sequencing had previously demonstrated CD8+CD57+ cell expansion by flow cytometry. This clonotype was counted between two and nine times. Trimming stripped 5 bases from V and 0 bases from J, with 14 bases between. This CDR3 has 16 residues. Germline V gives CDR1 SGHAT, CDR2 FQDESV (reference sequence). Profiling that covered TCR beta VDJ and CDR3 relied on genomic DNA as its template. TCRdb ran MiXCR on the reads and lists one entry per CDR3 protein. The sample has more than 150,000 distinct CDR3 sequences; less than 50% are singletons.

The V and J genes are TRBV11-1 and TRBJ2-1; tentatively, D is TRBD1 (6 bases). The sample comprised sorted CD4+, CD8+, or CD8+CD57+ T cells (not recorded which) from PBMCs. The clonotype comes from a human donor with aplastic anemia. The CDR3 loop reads CASSPRQESSYNEQFF. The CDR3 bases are TGTGCCAGCAGCCCGCGACAGGAGAGCTCCTACAATGAGCAGTTCTTC.